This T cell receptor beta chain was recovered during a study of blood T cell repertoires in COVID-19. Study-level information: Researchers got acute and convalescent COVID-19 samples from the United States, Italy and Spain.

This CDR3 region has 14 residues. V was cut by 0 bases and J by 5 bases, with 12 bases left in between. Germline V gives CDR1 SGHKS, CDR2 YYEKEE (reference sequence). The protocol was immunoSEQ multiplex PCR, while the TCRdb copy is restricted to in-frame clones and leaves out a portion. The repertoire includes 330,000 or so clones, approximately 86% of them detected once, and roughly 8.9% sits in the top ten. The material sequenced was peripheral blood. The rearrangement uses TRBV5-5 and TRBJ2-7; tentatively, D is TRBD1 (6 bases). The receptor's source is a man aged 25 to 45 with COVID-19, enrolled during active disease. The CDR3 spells CASSLAQGLDEQYF. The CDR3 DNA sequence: TGTGCCAGCAGCTTGGCACAGGGTTTGGACGAGCAGTACTTC.